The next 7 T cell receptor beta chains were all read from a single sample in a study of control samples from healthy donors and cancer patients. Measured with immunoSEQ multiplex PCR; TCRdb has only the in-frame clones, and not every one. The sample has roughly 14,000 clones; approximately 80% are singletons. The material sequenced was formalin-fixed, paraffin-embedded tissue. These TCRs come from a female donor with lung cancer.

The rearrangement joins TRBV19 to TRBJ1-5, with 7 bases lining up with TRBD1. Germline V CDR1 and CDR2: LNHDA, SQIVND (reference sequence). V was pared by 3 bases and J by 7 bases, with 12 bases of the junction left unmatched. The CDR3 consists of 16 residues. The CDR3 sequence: CASSIQASRGQQPQHF. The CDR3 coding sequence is TGTGCCAGTAGTATTCAGGCATCGAGGGGGCAGCAGCCCCAGCATTTT. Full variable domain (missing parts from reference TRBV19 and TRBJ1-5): DGGITQSPKYLFRKEGQNVTLSCEQNLNHDAMYWYRQDPGQGLRLIYYSQIVNDFQKGDIAEGYSVSREKKESFPLTVTSAQKNPTAFYLCASSIQASRGQQPQHFGDGTRLSIL.

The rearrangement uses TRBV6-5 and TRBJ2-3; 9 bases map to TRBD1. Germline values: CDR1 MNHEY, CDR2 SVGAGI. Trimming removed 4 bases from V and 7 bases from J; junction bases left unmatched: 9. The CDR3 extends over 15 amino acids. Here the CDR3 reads CASSLGGTGRYTQYF. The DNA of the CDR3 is TGTGCCAGCAGTTTAGGGGGGACAGGGCGCTATACGCAGTATTTT.

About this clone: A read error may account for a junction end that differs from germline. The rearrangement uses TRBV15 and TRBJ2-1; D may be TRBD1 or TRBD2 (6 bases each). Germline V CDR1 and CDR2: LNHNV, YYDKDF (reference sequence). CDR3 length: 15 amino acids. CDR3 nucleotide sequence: TGTGCCACCAGCAGAGAGCAGGGGACTGGCGAGGGATGGATCTTC. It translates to CATSREQGTGEGWIF.

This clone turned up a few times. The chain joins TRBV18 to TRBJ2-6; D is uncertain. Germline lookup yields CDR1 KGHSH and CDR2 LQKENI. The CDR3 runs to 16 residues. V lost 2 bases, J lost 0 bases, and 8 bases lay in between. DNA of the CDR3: TGTGCCAGCTCACCAACGGCGCTCTCTGGGGCCAACGTCCTGACTTTC. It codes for CASSPTALSGANVLTF.

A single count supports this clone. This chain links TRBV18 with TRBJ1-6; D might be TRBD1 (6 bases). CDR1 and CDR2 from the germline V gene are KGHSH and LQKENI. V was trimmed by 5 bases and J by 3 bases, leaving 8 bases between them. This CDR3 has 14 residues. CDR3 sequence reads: CASSSQGYNSPLHF. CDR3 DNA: TGTGCCAGCTCATCACAGGGCTATAATTCACCCCTCCACTTT.

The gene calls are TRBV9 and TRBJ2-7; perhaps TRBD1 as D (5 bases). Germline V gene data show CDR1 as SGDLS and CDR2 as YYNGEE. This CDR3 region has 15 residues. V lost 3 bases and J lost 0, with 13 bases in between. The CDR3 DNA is TGTGCCAGCAGCGCCCAGGGTGATAGCTCCTACGAGCAGTACTTC. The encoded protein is CASSAQGDSSYEQYF.

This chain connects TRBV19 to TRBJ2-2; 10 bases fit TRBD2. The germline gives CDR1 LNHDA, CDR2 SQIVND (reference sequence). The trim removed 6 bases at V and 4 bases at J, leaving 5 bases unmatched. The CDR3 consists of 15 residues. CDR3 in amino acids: CASRRTSGFTGELFF. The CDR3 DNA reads TGTGCCAGTAGAAGGACTAGCGGATTCACCGGGGAGCTGTTTTTT. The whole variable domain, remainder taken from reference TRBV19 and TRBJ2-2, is DGGITQSPKYLFRKEGQNVTLSCEQNLNHDAMYWYRQDPGQGLRLIYYSQIVNDFQKGDIAEGYSVSREKKESFPLTVTSAQKNPTAFYLCASRRTSGFTGELFFGEGSRLTVL.